The entry below describes one T cell receptor (beta chain). What it recognizes is unknown. Healthy donors had no documented immune events, such as infections, while sampled. This sample is part of a study of identifying expanded T cells in peripheral blood. Study-level results: Differentially abundant clones: roughly 1.2 between replicates, approximately 15 at about 13 days, less than 25 at four. Clone count variance between approximately two-week samples rose with total template count.

Clones were read by immunoSEQ multiplex PCR, and TCRdb kept only the in-frame ones, dropping some. The sample lists some 100,000 clones, roughly nine tenths occurring once. The receptor's source is a person aged 18-70 years in good health. The source material was blood.

The CDR3: CASSPTPDSSYEQYF. CDR3 DNA: TGTGCCAGCAGCCCTACACCGGACAGCTCCTACGAGCAGTACTTC. This chain joins TRBV28 and TRBJ2-7, with a tentative D call TRBD1 (6 bases). The CDR3 consists of 15 residues. Deletions cut 6 bases from V and 0 bases from J, with 15 bases between. Per the germline V gene, CDR1 is MDHEN and CDR2 is SYDVKM. Filled out from reference TRBV28 and TRBJ2-7, the complete variable domain reads DVKVTQSSRYLVKRTGEKVFLECVQDMDHENMFWYRQDPGLGLRLIYFSYDVKMKEKGDIPEGYSVSREKKERFSLILESASTNQTSMYLCASSPTPDSSYEQYFGPGTRLTVT.